This T cell receptor (beta chain) was profiled in a study of response to subunit inactivated influenza vaccine. Germline V gene sequence: CDR1 SGHVS, CDR2 FQNEAQ. V lost 5 bases, J lost 3 bases, and 18 bases lay in between. This CDR3 contains 16 residues. TCRdb passed the RT-PCR reads through MiXCR, listing each CDR3 protein once. This table holds roughly 520,000 distinct CDR3 sequences, 25% found once. This TCR was sampled from a man aged 50 or older who received an inactivated influenza vaccine. The chain has TRBV7-8 and TRBJ2-3; D uncertain. The sequences come from CD4+ T cells sorted from PBMCs, collected 4 to 6 days after vaccination. The DNA of the CDR3 is TGTGCCAGCAGCGCCCTAGACCTTGGGGAAACAGATACGCAGTATTTT. Its translation: CASSALDLGETDTQYF.